A single TCR beta chain is shown here with its context. Deep level was the assay's run setting. Authors' processing steps: As immunoSEQ supplied junction-only sequences (without quality scores), filtering differed. Clones were sequenced by immunoSEQ multiplex PCR, and TCRdb holds only the in-frame ones, with some missing. V and J calls and clone size are those listed in that table; D and trimming were worked out from the DNA. The table shows around 500,000 clones, with around 80% occurring only once. This entry is derived from a study of shared clonotypes between healthy human individuals. Study-wide context: Aged 18 to 49, the donors were two women and three men.

The CDR3 extends over 14 amino acids. The V end was cut by 5 bases, the J end by 2 bases, with 10 bases between. CDR1 is MNHNY, CDR2 SVGAGI, per germline (reference sequence). Only Caucasian adults living in Nashville, Tennessee served as donors. The chain couples TRBV6-6 to TRBJ2-1, with D possibly matching TRBD2 (5 bases). Sequences were obtained from PBMCs. This sequence originates from a woman aged 40-49 years in good health. Some clones in this sample may be carry-over from other donors' samples. The CDR3 coding sequence is TGTGCCAGCAGTCCGGAGGTAACCTACAATGAGCAGTTCTTC. Translation gives CASSPEVTYNEQFF.